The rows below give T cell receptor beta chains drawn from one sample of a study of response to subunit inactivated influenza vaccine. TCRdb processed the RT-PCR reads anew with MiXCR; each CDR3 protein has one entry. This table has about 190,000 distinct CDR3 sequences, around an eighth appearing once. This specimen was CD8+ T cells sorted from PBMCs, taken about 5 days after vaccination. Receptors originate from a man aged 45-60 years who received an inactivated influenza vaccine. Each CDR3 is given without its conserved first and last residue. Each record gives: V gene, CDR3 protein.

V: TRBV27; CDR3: ASSPLRSNQPQH
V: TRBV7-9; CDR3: ASSDDGQLPDTQY
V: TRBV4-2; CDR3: ASSRSNESGST
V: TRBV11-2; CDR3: ASSSGQAYGYT
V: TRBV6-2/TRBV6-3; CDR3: ASSLTGAQETQY
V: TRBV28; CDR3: ASSPGDRTLGSEAF
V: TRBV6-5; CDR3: ASSYGTSGYEQY
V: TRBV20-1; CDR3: SARDRDHTEAF
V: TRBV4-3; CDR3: ASSQDPQAPSSYNEQF
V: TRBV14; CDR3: ASSPSYWGHEQF
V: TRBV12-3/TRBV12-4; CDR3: ASIPFPSGGTDTQY
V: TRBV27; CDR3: ASSLRPGHGTEAF
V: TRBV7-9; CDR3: ASSLGGGGSGANVLT